Below, 27 T cell receptor beta chains from the same sample are listed, as sequenced in a study of blood T cell repertoires in COVID-19. The protocol was immunoSEQ multiplex PCR, while the TCRdb copy is restricted to in-frame clones and leaves out a portion. The sample has some 240,000 clones; over 70% are singletons. The sample consisted of peripheral blood. The source of these receptors is an older woman with acute or convalescent COVID-19.

This chain links TRBV5-1 with TRBJ2-2, with D tentatively TRBD1 (6 bases). V lost 4 bases, J lost 3 bases, and 10 bases lay in between. The CDR3 is made up of 14 amino acids. Per germline, CDR1 SGHRS and CDR2 YFSETQ. The CDR3: CASSTSGDTGELFF. CDR3 sequence (DNA): TGCGCCAGCAGCACTTCAGGGGACACCGGGGAGCTGTTTTTT. The whole variable domain, remainder taken from reference TRBV5-1 and TRBJ2-2, is KAGVTQTPRYLIKTRGQQVTLSCSPISGHRSVSWYQQTPGQGLQFLFEYFSETQRNKGNFPGRFSGRQFSNSRSEMNVSTLELGDSALYLCASSTSGDTGELFFGEGSRLTVL.

The chain uses TRBV6-4 and TRBJ2-1, with 8 positions matching TRBD1. This CDR3 has 14 residues. Losses at the gene ends were 5 bases for V and 3 bases for J; bases not matched to a gene: 3. Germline CDR1 and CDR2: MRHNA and SNTAGT. The CDR3 loop reads CASSRDRIYNEQFF. CDR3 sequence (DNA): TGTGCCAGCAGTCGGGACAGGATCTACAATGAGCAGTTCTTC.

This chain joins TRBV7-8 and TRBJ2-2, with 8 bases that match TRBD2. From germline, CDR1 is SGHVS and CDR2 FQNEAQ. With 7 bases clipped from V and 7 bases from J, the junction kept 11 bases outside the gene matches. This CDR3 region has 15 residues. The DNA for the CDR3 is TGTGCCAGCAAGGAACGGGGGGGCTATCTCGGGGAGCTGTTTTTT. Its translation is CASKERGGYLGELFF.

This clone showed up just once. The V gene is TRBV4-1, the J gene TRBJ2-1; possibly TRBD1 for D (6 bases). Germline CDR1 is MGHRA and CDR2 is YSYEKL. The CDR3 is 16 amino acids. Deletions cut 1 base from V and 8 bases from J, with 18 bases between. CDR3 in DNA: TGCGCCAGCAGCCAAGCACGCAGGGGCTCGGACGATGAGCAGTTCTTC. Its translation is CASSQARRGSDDEQFF.

This chain connects TRBV4-2 to TRBJ1-5, with 9 bases aligning to TRBD1. The CDR3 contains 15 residues. The germline V gene has CDR1 LGHNA and CDR2 YNFKEQ. V shed 0 bases and J 7 bases; nucleotides not matched to a gene: 4. CDR3 protein: CASSQEQGAGQPQHF. The CDR3 bases are TGTGCCAGCAGCCAAGAACAGGGGGCAGGCCAGCCCCAGCATTTT.

Written as DNA, the CDR3 is TGCGCCAGCAGCCAAGACGGCCAGGGGGCAGGTGGAGAGACCCAGTACTTC. It yields the protein CASSQDGQGAGGETQYF. The genes are TRBV4-1 and TRBJ2-5; 8 bases line up with TRBD1. The CDR3 has 17 residues. Germline V gene data show CDR1 as MGHRA and CDR2 as YSYEKL. Trimming removed 0 bases from V and 4 bases from J; junction bases left unmatched: 10.

This clone showed up just a few times. CDR3 region: CASSPLAGASNTGELFF. CDR3 sequence (DNA): TGTGCCAGCAGTCCCCTAGCGGGGGCGTCGAACACCGGGGAGCTGTTTTTT. The V and J genes are TRBV2 and TRBJ2-2, with 10 bases fitting TRBD2. V was clipped by 5 bases and J by 0 bases; unmatched bases: 6. CDR1 and CDR2 from the germline V gene are SNHLY and FYNNEI. CDR3 length equals 17 residues.

This chain connects TRBV18 to TRBJ1-4; D unclear. This CDR3 is built from 16 residues. V was cut by 3 bases and J by 8 bases, with 19 bases left in between. CDR1 and CDR2 (germline): KGHSH, LQKENI. Written as DNA, the CDR3 is TGTGCCAGCTCACCCCCAGGCTCCCATAACCGAGAAAAACTGTTTTTT. Protein product: CASSPPGSHNREKLFF.

This rearrangement joins TRBV6-5 to TRBJ1-5; 8 positions match TRBD1. Per the germline V gene, CDR1 is MNHEY and CDR2 is SVGAGI. The CDR3 extends over 14 amino acids. V trimming: 0 bases; J trimming: 11 bases; junction bases outside the gene matches: 6. CDR3 region: CASSYSPNRGTQHF. As DNA, the CDR3 is TGTGCCAGCAGTTACTCCCCTAACAGGGGGACCCAGCATTTT.

This clone was recorded a few times. The chain couples TRBV19 to TRBJ2-3, with 8 bases lining up with TRBD2. Germline CDR1 is LNHDA and CDR2 is SQIVND (reference sequence). Losses at the gene ends were 3 bases for V and 1 base for J; bases not matched to a gene: 3. The CDR3 is 15 amino acids. CDR3 nucleotides: TGTGCCAGTAGTATGGGTAGCGGGGGCACAGATACGCAGTATTTT. It codes for CASSMGSGGTDTQYF.

This clone appeared a few times. The chain combines TRBV2 with TRBJ1-1; D unclear. The V gene lost 5 bases and the J gene lost 7 bases, with 14 bases spanning the gap. CDR3 length: 13 residues. CDR1 SNHLY and CDR2 FYNNEI come from the germline V gene. DNA for the CDR3: TGTGCCAGCAGTTACCGGGAGGGCGGTGAAGCTTTCTTT. Protein product: CASSYREGGEAFF. Combining the CDR3 with reference TRBV2 and TRBJ1-1 gives the whole variable domain EPEVTQTPSHQVTQMGQEVILRCVPISNHLYFYWYRQILGQKVEFLVSFYNNEISEKSEIFDDQFSVERPDGSNFTLKIRSTKLEDSAMYFCASSYREGGEAFFGQGTRLTVV.

This clone was detected a few times. The chain carries TRBV3-1 (or the pseudogene TRBV3-2) and TRBJ1-6; no firm D call. The CDR3 loop spans 13 amino acids. Germline CDR1 and CDR2: LGHDT and YNNKEL (reference sequence). Trimming cost V 0 bases and J 7 bases, with 4 bases left between them. The CDR3 spells CASSQERNSPLHF. CDR3 in DNA: TGTGCCAGCAGCCAAGAGCGAAATTCACCCCTCCACTTT.

The chain is built from TRBV6-5 and TRBJ1-2; 8 nucleotides line up with TRBD1. CDR3 length: 14 residues. Looked up from germline, CDR1 is MNHEY and CDR2 is SVGAGI. V trimming: 6 bases; J trimming: 4 bases; junction bases outside the gene matches: 7. CDR3 sequence reads: CASRIDRGGYGYTF. The DNA for the CDR3 is TGTGCCAGCAGGATCGACAGGGGCGGCTATGGCTACACCTTC.

The V and J genes are TRBV6-5 and TRBJ2-7; a weak D match, TRBD1 (6 bases). The CDR3 is made up of 14 amino acids. With 0 bases removed from V and 2 bases from J, the gap between germline ends came to 8 bases. Per the germline V gene, CDR1 is MNHEY and CDR2 is SVGAGI. CDR3 bases: TGTGCCAGCAGTTACTCAACAGGGCCCTACGAGCAGTACTTC. Translating gives CASSYSTGPYEQYF.

The rearrangement uses TRBV10-1 and TRBJ2-3; TRBD2 aligns across 10 bases. The V and J ends lost 7 bases and 3 bases, in that order; junction bases with no gene match: 4. The CDR3 has 14 residues. Germline assignment: CDR1 WNHNN and CDR2 SYGVQD (reference sequence). DNA for the CDR3: TGCGCCAGCATGCCAGCGGGGGGGACAGATACGCAGTATTTT. Translation gives CASMPAGGTDTQYF.

The rearrangement links TRBV7-2 to TRBJ1-1; D perhaps matches TRBD1 (5 bases). The germline CDR1 and CDR2 sequences are SGHTA and FQGNSA. The CDR3 has 15 amino acids. V was trimmed by 3 bases and J by 1 base, leaving 12 bases between them. The CDR3 is CASSFSQGRNTEAFF. CDR3 nucleotides: TGTGCCAGCAGCTTTAGTCAGGGCAGGAACACTGAAGCTTTCTTT.

The chain is built from TRBV12-3 or TRBV12-4 and TRBJ1-2, with a possible D match to TRBD1 (6 bases). The CDR3 is made up of 13 amino acids. The V end lost 3 bases, the J end lost 6 bases, and 11 bases lay between the germline ends. Here the CDR3 DNA reads TGTGCCAGCAGTTTTCAGGGGAGCCATGGCTACACCTTC. As protein: CASSFQGSHGYTF.

The CDR3, as DNA: TGTGCCAGCAGTGTCATCCAAGAGACCCAGTACTTC. Its protein product is CASSVIQETQYF. The chain joins TRBV2 to TRBJ2-5; D call uncertain. Trimming removed 4 bases at V and 1 base at J, with 4 bases between. CDR3 size: 12 residues. Looked up from germline, CDR1 is SNHLY and CDR2 is FYNNEI.

The J gene is TRBJ2-1, the V gene TRBV9, with D perhaps matching TRBD1 (6 bases). This CDR3 comprises 17 residues. Per the germline V gene, CDR1 is SGDLS and CDR2 is YYNGEE. Trimming removed 0 bases from V and 10 bases from J, with 23 bases in between. The CDR3 coding sequence is TGTGCCAGCAGCGTAGGAGGCTGGTTGAACAGGGTTTACGAGCAGTTCTTC. Protein sequence: CASSVGGWLNRVYEQFF.

V and J are TRBV2 and TRBJ2-7, with D tentatively TRBD1 (5 bases). The CDR3 contains 11 residues. Looked up from germline, CDR1 is SNHLY and CDR2 is FYNNEI. Trimming cost V 6 bases and J 2 bases, with 5 bases left between them. This CDR3 reads CASRDTYEQYF. The CDR3, as DNA: TGTGCCAGCAGGGACACCTACGAGCAGTACTTC.

This rearrangement joins TRBV24-1 to TRBJ2-3, with 7 bases that match TRBD2. The CDR3 runs to 14 residues. J gave up 1 base and V 4 bases, and 1 base lay outside the gene matches. Per germline, CDR1 KGHDR and CDR2 SFDVKD. The chain's CDR3 is CATSESGGTDTQYF. Written as DNA, the CDR3 is TGTGCCACCAGTGAAAGCGGGGGCACAGATACGCAGTATTTT.

The chain uses TRBV30 and TRBJ1-6, with D perhaps TRBD1 (6 bases). V was shortened by 3 bases and J by 0 bases, with 15 bases between the two germline ends. Germline CDR1 reads GTSNPN; CDR2 reads SVGIG (reference sequence). The CDR3 extends over 17 amino acids. CDR3 loop: CAWSRGGTSSYNSPLHF. Written as DNA, the CDR3 is TGTGCCTGGAGCCGGGGGGGCACGAGCTCCTATAATTCACCCCTCCACTTT.

V usage is TRBV15 and J usage is TRBJ2-5; 13 bases fit TRBD2. Germline CDR1 is LNHNV and CDR2 is YYDKDF (reference sequence). CDR3 length: 18 residues. Trimming took 0 bases from V and 4 from J; bases not matched to a gene: 8. Here the CDR3 DNA reads TGTGCCACCAGCAGAGATAGACTAGCGGGGGGCGGAGGAGAGACCCAGTACTTC. Protein sequence: CATSRDRLAGGGGETQYF.

The chain carries TRBV4-3 and TRBJ2-3; TRBD2 matches 8 bases. CDR1 and CDR2 (germline): LGHNA, YSLEER. V lost 2 bases, J lost 6 bases, and 7 bases stayed unmatched. CDR3 length: 15 residues. The CDR3 sequence: CASSQQPGGRDTQYF. The CDR3 nucleotides read TGCGCCAGCAGCCAACAGCCGGGAGGGCGGGATACGCAGTATTTT.

V usage is TRBV24-1 and J usage is TRBJ2-3; the match to TRBD2 covers 12 bases. Losses at the gene ends were 3 bases for V and 6 bases for J; bases not matched to a gene: 3. Per germline, CDR1 KGHDR and CDR2 SFDVKD. The CDR3 runs to 15 residues. The CDR3 spells CATSDRGLAGDTQYF. In DNA form, the CDR3 reads TGTGCCACCAGTGATCGTGGACTAGCGGGGGATACGCAGTATTTT.

The CDR3 nucleotides are TGCAGCGTTGAACGTCAGCCCCAGCATTTT. It translates to CSVERQPQHF. The V gene is TRBV29-1, the J gene TRBJ1-5; D is unresolved. Trimming cost V 2 bases and J 6 bases, with 2 bases left between them. CDR3 size: 10 residues. CDR1 and CDR2 (germline): SQVTM, ANQGSEA. Together with reference TRBV29-1 and TRBJ1-5, the CDR3 gives the full variable domain: SAVISQKPSRDICQRGTSLTIQCQVDSQVTMMFWYRQQPGQSLTLIATANQGSEATYESGFVIDKFPISRPNLTFSTLTVSNMSPEDSSIYLCSVERQPQHFGDGTRLSIL.

The chain joins TRBV19 to TRBJ1-4; D uncertain. The V gene lost 3 bases and the J gene lost 7 bases, with 15 bases spanning the gap. Germline V CDR1 and CDR2: LNHDA, SQIVND (reference sequence). The CDR3 covers 15 residues. The CDR3 region is CASSIRGSVGEKLFF. In DNA, the CDR3 is TGTGCCAGTAGTATCAGAGGGTCGGTGGGTGAAAAACTGTTTTTT.